These T cell receptor beta chains were read from a single sample in a study of Ad26.COV2.S vaccination and SARS-CoV-2 variants. Sequenced by immunoSEQ multiplex PCR; TCRdb stores in-frame clones only, minus some. The sample consists of 300,000 to 400,000 clones, approximately 87% of them appearing once. The sequencing used peripheral blood, collected in a trial of Ad26.COV2.S vaccine versus placebo. These receptors were taken from a person aged 18-60 years who received the Ad26.COV2.S COVID-19 vaccine or a placebo. Both conserved end residues are part of each CDR3. Each record gives: clone size, D gene, J gene, V gene, CDR3 length, CDR3 DNA, CDR3 protein. The D gene is left open where the match is weak. Where a row states a size, it is once, few, many or the class of an expanded clone; other rows omit it.

clone_size: once
d_call: TRBD1
j_call: TRBJ1-4
v_call: TRBV7-6
cdr3_length: 13
cdr3_nt: TGTGCCAGCAGCCCGACAGGGGGAGAAAAACTGTTTTTT
cdr3_aa: CASSPTGGEKLFF

clone_size: few
d_call: -
j_call: TRBJ2-2
v_call: TRBV5-3
cdr3_length: 13
cdr3_nt: TGTGCCAGAAGCCATGACTCCACCGGGGAGCTGTTTTTT
cdr3_aa: CARSHDSTGELFF

clone_size: -
d_call: -
j_call: TRBJ1-5
v_call: TRBV27
cdr3_length: 15
cdr3_nt: TGTGCCAGCCGGCGAGGAGGGTCTACTATGGGGCCCCAGCATTTT
cdr3_aa: CASRRGGSTMGPQHF

clone_size: -
d_call: -
j_call: TRBJ2-7
v_call: TRBV19
cdr3_length: 16
cdr3_nt: TGTGCCAGTAGTATCGCAGGCGGAAATGCCGTCTACGAGCAGTACTTC
cdr3_aa: CASSIAGGNAVYEQYF

clone_size: -
d_call: TRBD1
j_call: TRBJ1-1
v_call: TRBV11-1
cdr3_length: 15
cdr3_nt: TGTGCCAGCAGCTTCAGGGGGTTTGGGAACACTGAAGCTTTCTTT
cdr3_aa: CASSFRGFGNTEAFF

clone_size: once
d_call: -
j_call: TRBJ2-3
v_call: TRBV5-1
cdr3_length: 13
cdr3_nt: TGCGCCAGCAGCTTAGGGGACACAGATACGCAGTATTTT
cdr3_aa: CASSLGDTDTQYF

clone_size: -
d_call: TRBD2
j_call: TRBJ2-7
v_call: TRBV5-1
cdr3_length: 14
cdr3_nt: TGCGCCAGCAGCTCGGGACTAGCGGGGAGCGAGCAGTACTTC
cdr3_aa: CASSSGLAGSEQYF

clone_size: -
d_call: -
j_call: TRBJ2-5
v_call: TRBV13
cdr3_length: 16
cdr3_nt: TGTGCCAGCAGCTTAGGGGGGGGCCCCTCCGAAGAGACCCAGTACTTC
cdr3_aa: CASSLGGGPSEETQYF

clone_size: -
d_call: -
j_call: TRBJ1-1
v_call: TRBV7-9
cdr3_length: 19
cdr3_nt: TGTGCCAGCAGCTTTATTGACTGGAGGGGGGCCAACGTGAACACTGAAGCTTTCTTT
cdr3_aa: CASSFIDWRGANVNTEAFF

clone_size: -
d_call: TRBD2
j_call: TRBJ2-3
v_call: TRBV30
cdr3_length: 14
cdr3_nt: TGTGCCTGGGGGACTAGCGGGGGCACAGATACGCAGTATTTT
cdr3_aa: CAWGTSGGTDTQYF

clone_size: -
d_call: TRBD2
j_call: TRBJ2-3
v_call: TRBV9
cdr3_length: 16
cdr3_nt: TGTGCCAGCAGCGTAATATCTAGCGGGTACGCAGATACGCAGTATTTT
cdr3_aa: CASSVISSGYADTQYF

clone_size: -
d_call: TRBD1
j_call: TRBJ2-7
v_call: TRBV10-3
cdr3_length: 18
cdr3_nt: TGTGCCATCAGTGAGTCGAAGCTAGGGGGCCAGGGATCGCGCGAGCAGTACTTC
cdr3_aa: CAISESKLGGQGSREQYF

clone_size: -
d_call: -
j_call: TRBJ1-5
v_call: TRBV6-2/TRBV6-3
cdr3_length: 16
cdr3_nt: TGTGCCAGCAGTTACTCCACGGGGGCGAGCAATCAGCCCCAGCATTTT
cdr3_aa: CASSYSTGASNQPQHF

clone_size: -
d_call: -
j_call: TRBJ1-2
v_call: TRBV27
cdr3_length: 14
cdr3_nt: TGTGCCAGCAGTCCCCGGACAGAAAGCTATGGCTACACCTTC
cdr3_aa: CASSPRTESYGYTF

clone_size: -
d_call: -
j_call: TRBJ1-1
v_call: TRBV6-5
cdr3_length: 14
cdr3_nt: TGTGCCAGCAGTTTCATGGGGGGAGACACTGAAGCTTTCTTT
cdr3_aa: CASSFMGGDTEAFF

clone_size: -
d_call: -
j_call: TRBJ1-3
v_call: TRBV5-4
cdr3_length: 15
cdr3_nt: TGTGCCAGCACCCTTGGGGGGGCCTCTGGAAACACCATATATTTT
cdr3_aa: CASTLGGASGNTIYF

clone_size: -
d_call: -
j_call: TRBJ1-4
v_call: TRBV19
cdr3_length: 15
cdr3_nt: TGTGCCAGTAGTATAGAGGGCCGTTGGCGGGAAAAACTGTTTTTT
cdr3_aa: CASSIEGRWREKLFF

clone_size: few
d_call: -
j_call: TRBJ1-3
v_call: TRBV6-6
cdr3_length: 14
cdr3_nt: TGTGCCAGCCGGCGGGACACCTCTGGAAACACCATATATTTT
cdr3_aa: CASRRDTSGNTIYF

clone_size: -
d_call: -
j_call: TRBJ1-5
v_call: TRBV27
cdr3_length: 13
cdr3_nt: TGTGCCAGCAGTGGTCGGGTTGGGCAGCCCCAGCATTTT
cdr3_aa: CASSGRVGQPQHF

clone_size: few
d_call: -
j_call: TRBJ2-7
v_call: TRBV5-1
cdr3_length: 13
cdr3_nt: TGCGCCAGCAGCACATCAGGGACCTGGGAGCAGTACTTC
cdr3_aa: CASSTSGTWEQYF

clone_size: -
d_call: -
j_call: TRBJ1-3
v_call: TRBV15
cdr3_length: 15
cdr3_nt: TGTGCCACCAGCAGAGGCACCAGCTCTGGAAACACCATATATTTT
cdr3_aa: CATSRGTSSGNTIYF

clone_size: -
d_call: TRBD1
j_call: TRBJ2-1
v_call: TRBV5-4
cdr3_length: 15
cdr3_nt: TGTGCCAGCAGCTTATCCGGGACAGCCTACAATGAGCAGTTCTTC
cdr3_aa: CASSLSGTAYNEQFF

clone_size: -
d_call: -
j_call: TRBJ2-3
v_call: TRBV29-1
cdr3_length: 11
cdr3_nt: TGCAGCCTCGAACGGGGGAATACGCAGTATTTT
cdr3_aa: CSLERGNTQYF

clone_size: -
d_call: TRBD2
j_call: TRBJ2-2
v_call: TRBV9
cdr3_length: 15
cdr3_nt: TGTGCCAGCAGCGAGCGGGGCCCGGGAACCGGGGAGCTGTTTTTT
cdr3_aa: CASSERGPGTGELFF

clone_size: few
d_call: TRBD1
j_call: TRBJ1-2
v_call: TRBV7-9
cdr3_length: 17
cdr3_nt: TGTGCCAGCAGCTCCCGCGCGCGACAGGGGGTTATCTATGGCTACACCTTC
cdr3_aa: CASSSRARQGVIYGYTF

clone_size: -
d_call: -
j_call: TRBJ2-6
v_call: TRBV7-2
cdr3_length: 14
cdr3_nt: TGTGCCAGCAGCTCGCACTCTGGGGCCAACGTCCTGACTTTC
cdr3_aa: CASSSHSGANVLTF

clone_size: -
d_call: -
j_call: TRBJ2-1
v_call: TRBV12-3/TRBV12-4
cdr3_length: 13
cdr3_nt: TGTGCCAGCAGTTTCGGAACCTACAATGAGCAGTTCTTC
cdr3_aa: CASSFGTYNEQFF

clone_size: -
d_call: TRBD1
j_call: TRBJ2-1
v_call: TRBV13
cdr3_length: 17
cdr3_nt: TGTGCCAGCAGCTTAGCTTCGACAGGGGGTTCCTACAATGAGCAGTTCTTC
cdr3_aa: CASSLASTGGSYNEQFF

clone_size: -
d_call: -
j_call: TRBJ1-2
v_call: TRBV5-1
cdr3_length: 14
cdr3_nt: TGCGCCAGCAGCTTTGGCCAGGTTAACTATGGCTACACCTTC
cdr3_aa: CASSFGQVNYGYTF

clone_size: few
d_call: -
j_call: TRBJ2-3
v_call: TRBV7-2
cdr3_length: 15
cdr3_nt: TGTGCCAGCAGCTTAGGGGGGACTAGCACAGATACGCAGTATTTT
cdr3_aa: CASSLGGTSTDTQYF

clone_size: once
d_call: TRBD1
j_call: TRBJ1-2
v_call: TRBV7-9
cdr3_length: 14
cdr3_nt: TGTGCCAGCAGCCTACAGGACAGGCCTTATGGCTACACCTTC
cdr3_aa: CASSLQDRPYGYTF

clone_size: -
d_call: -
j_call: TRBJ1-6
v_call: TRBV5-1
cdr3_length: 14
cdr3_nt: TGCGCCAGCAGCCGGACGGCAGATAATTCACCCCTCCACTTT
cdr3_aa: CASSRTADNSPLHF

clone_size: -
d_call: TRBD1
j_call: TRBJ1-1
v_call: TRBV6-5
cdr3_length: 14
cdr3_nt: TGTGCCAGCAGGGCACAGGGGGTTGGCGCTGAAGCTTTCTTT
cdr3_aa: CASRAQGVGAEAFF

clone_size: -
d_call: -
j_call: TRBJ2-2
v_call: TRBV6-6
cdr3_length: 12
cdr3_nt: TGTGCCAGCAGTTACCAGACCGGGGAGCTGTTTTTT
cdr3_aa: CASSYQTGELFF

clone_size: -
d_call: TRBD2
j_call: TRBJ2-2
v_call: TRBV4-3
cdr3_length: 15
cdr3_nt: TGCGCCAGCGGCCAAAGCGGGAGGGCCGCCGGGGAGCTGTTTTTT
cdr3_aa: CASGQSGRAAGELFF

clone_size: -
d_call: TRBD1
j_call: TRBJ1-1
v_call: TRBV29-1
cdr3_length: 14
cdr3_nt: TGCAGCGTTATTGGACAGGGGGTTCTTGGTGAAGCTTTCTTT
cdr3_aa: CSVIGQGVLGEAFF

clone_size: -
d_call: TRBD1
j_call: TRBJ1-1
v_call: TRBV7-2
cdr3_length: 15
cdr3_nt: TGTGCCAGCAGCAAATGGGGACAGTTGAACACTGAAGCTTTCTTT
cdr3_aa: CASSKWGQLNTEAFF

clone_size: -
d_call: TRBD2
j_call: TRBJ2-3
v_call: TRBV4-3
cdr3_length: 19
cdr3_nt: TGCGCCAGCAGCCAAGGACTTCCGATAGCGGGAGGATCGTCAGATACGCAGTATTTT
cdr3_aa: CASSQGLPIAGGSSDTQYF

clone_size: -
d_call: -
j_call: TRBJ2-1
v_call: TRBV6-5
cdr3_length: 12
cdr3_nt: TGTGCCAGCAGCCAGCCAGGCAATGAGCAGTTCTTC
cdr3_aa: CASSQPGNEQFF

clone_size: -
d_call: -
j_call: TRBJ1-2
v_call: TRBV27
cdr3_length: 11
cdr3_nt: TGTGCCAGCAGGGACACCTATGGCTACACCTTC
cdr3_aa: CASRDTYGYTF

clone_size: -
d_call: -
j_call: TRBJ1-1
v_call: TRBV15
cdr3_length: 13
cdr3_nt: TGTGCCACCAGCAGAGACGGGGTCACTGAAGCTTTCTTT
cdr3_aa: CATSRDGVTEAFF

clone_size: -
d_call: TRBD1
j_call: TRBJ1-4
v_call: TRBV28
cdr3_length: 14
cdr3_nt: TGTGCCAGCAGGGGGGGACAGCTTAATGAAAAACTGTTTTTT
cdr3_aa: CASRGGQLNEKLFF

clone_size: -
d_call: -
j_call: TRBJ2-5
v_call: TRBV2
cdr3_length: 13
cdr3_nt: TGTGCCCAAGGGCCTGCCGAGACCATGGTCCAGTACTTC
cdr3_aa: CAQGPAETMVQYF

clone_size: once
d_call: -
j_call: TRBJ1-2
v_call: TRBV7-2
cdr3_length: 15
cdr3_nt: TGTGCCAGCAGCTCATCCGGACAGACGGGCAAAGGCTACACCTTC
cdr3_aa: CASSSSGQTGKGYTF

clone_size: -
d_call: TRBD2
j_call: TRBJ2-3
v_call: TRBV7-9
cdr3_length: 17
cdr3_nt: TGTGCCAGCAGCTGGGACCCCGCGGGAGAGATGACAGATACGCAGTATTTT
cdr3_aa: CASSWDPAGEMTDTQYF

clone_size: -
d_call: -
j_call: TRBJ1-3
v_call: TRBV5-1
cdr3_length: 16
cdr3_nt: TGCGCCAGCAGCCTTACTCACGGATCGTCTGGAAACACCATATATTTT
cdr3_aa: CASSLTHGSSGNTIYF

clone_size: -
d_call: -
j_call: TRBJ2-7
v_call: TRBV7-8
cdr3_length: 13
cdr3_nt: TGTGCCAGCTTGGACTCGCCCGCCTACGAGCAGTACTTC
cdr3_aa: CASLDSPAYEQYF

clone_size: once
d_call: TRBD1
j_call: TRBJ1-2
v_call: TRBV5-4
cdr3_length: 14
cdr3_nt: TGTGCCAGCAGCTTCAGAGGGGGCAACTATGGCTACACCTTC
cdr3_aa: CASSFRGGNYGYTF

clone_size: -
d_call: TRBD1
j_call: TRBJ2-5
v_call: TRBV7-9
cdr3_length: 13
cdr3_nt: TGTGCCAGCAGCTACAGGGGAGAAGAGACCCAGTACTTC
cdr3_aa: CASSYRGEETQYF

clone_size: once
d_call: TRBD1
j_call: TRBJ1-4
v_call: TRBV3-1/TRBV3-2
cdr3_length: 15
cdr3_nt: TGTGCCAGCAGCCTCTTACAGGGGGCTAATGAAAAACTGTTTTTT
cdr3_aa: CASSLLQGANEKLFF